One and the same sample provided the 18 T cell receptor beta chains below, sequenced in a study of shared clonotypes between healthy human individuals (dated by TCRdb to 2020 to 2021). Libraries were built with the immunoSEQ multiplex PCR assay. The immuneACCESS repertoire file appears here via TCRdb, limited to in-frame rearrangements. These files lack a portion of the clones; in checked studies, under half of the deficit traces to unresolved V genes, and the cause of the others is not known. Within this sample are some 500,000 clones, with 90% to 96% of them counted one time only. Of the sample, around 0.067% falls within the top ten clones. Sequencing was performed on naive CD4+ T cells sorted from blood. Reading the label with the study, this specimen's cell subset or site is: CD45RA+ positively selected. These receptors were collected from a woman aged 25 to 39 in good health.

The chain uses TRBV28 and TRBJ1-5; 9 nucleotides line up with TRBD1. The germline V gene encodes CDR1 MDHEN and CDR2 SYDVKM. The CDR3 runs 18 residues. Trimming cost V 7 bases and J 7 bases; bases outside gene matches: 20. The CDR3 DNA reads TGTGCCAGCAACCTACCGGGACAGGGAGTGGTCACGGGGCAGCCCCAGCATTTT. Amino acids: CASNLPGQGVVTGQPQHF.

J is TRBJ1-2 and V is TRBV6-1; perhaps TRBD1 as D (6 bases). Germline-derived CDR1 and CDR2 are MNHNS and SASEGT. The CDR3 sequence is 14 residues long. V was pared by 0 bases and J by 8 bases, with 13 bases between. CDR3 amino acids: CASSEALSGVGYTF. Here the CDR3 DNA reads TGTGCCAGCAGTGAAGCGCTGTCAGGGGTAGGCTACACCTTC.

This clone was seen once. The rearrangement uses TRBV13 and TRBJ2-7, with TRBD2 matching over 8 bases. In germline, CDR1 is PRHDT, CDR2 FYEKMQ (reference sequence). The CDR3 sequence is 19 residues long. Losses at the gene ends were 5 bases for V and 2 bases for J; bases not matched to a gene: 20. In DNA, the CDR3 is TGTGCCAGCAGCAGGCGACTAGCGCCCTACCCGCCGGAAACCTACGAGCAGTACTTC. Translation gives CASSRRLAPYPPETYEQYF.

CDR3 DNA: TGTGCCTGGAGTGTAAGGGTAGCGGGGACCACAGATACGCAGTATTTT. The encoded protein is CAWSVRVAGTTDTQYF. This chain uses TRBV30 with TRBJ2-3, with 8 bases fitting TRBD2. Germline V gene data show CDR1 as GTSNPN and CDR2 as SVGIG (reference sequence). Unmatched junction bases numbered 7, after V lost 0 bases and J lost 2 bases. The length of the CDR3 is 16 residues. Using reference TRBV30 and TRBJ2-3 for the parts outside the CDR3, the full variable domain is SQTIHQWPATLVQPVGSPLSLECTVEGTSNPNLYWYRQAAGRGLQLLFYSVGIGQISSEVPQNLSASRPQDRQFILSSKKLLLSDSGFYLCAWSVRVAGTTDTQYFGPGTRLTVL.

The chain is built from TRBV5-1 and TRBJ1-1, with 7 bases identical to TRBD1. Germline lookup yields CDR1 SGHRS and CDR2 YFSETQ. The CDR3 is 16 residues long. V lost 4 bases, J lost 1 base, and 10 bases stayed unmatched. The CDR3 DNA follows: TGCGCCAGCAGCCCGCAGGACAGGACGTCGAACACTGAAGCTTTCTTT. Its protein product is CASSPQDRTSNTEAFF.

This chain uses TRBV5-4 with TRBJ1-1; 11 nucleotides line up with TRBD1. After removal of 5 bases from V and 6 bases from J, the junction contained 6 bases not matched to a gene. Germline V CDR1 and CDR2: SGHNT, YYREEE (reference sequence). The CDR3 runs to 14 residues. The CDR3 spells CASSLPGQGAEAFF. The CDR3 DNA follows: TGTGCCAGCAGTCTACCGGGACAGGGGGCTGAAGCTTTCTTT.

V and J are TRBV27 and TRBJ1-2; 11 bases are a match to TRBD1. This CDR3 region has 16 residues. Germline-derived CDR1 and CDR2 are MNHEY and SMNVEV (reference sequence). V gave up 3 bases and J gave up 3 bases; unmatched junction bases: 6. The CDR3 reads CASSLDRGHGDYGYTF. The CDR3 DNA is TGTGCCAGCAGTTTGGACAGGGGGCACGGTGACTATGGCTACACCTTC.

The chain couples TRBV7-9 to TRBJ1-3; maybe TRBD1 (5 bases). Trimming stripped 10 bases from V and 0 bases from J, with 19 bases between. The germline V gene encodes CDR1 SEHNR and CDR2 FQNEAQ (reference sequence). The CDR3 has 16 amino acids. DNA of the CDR3: TGTGCCACCATGAGGGGCGTGCGAGGCTCTGGAAACACCATATATTTT. Protein: CATMRGVRGSGNTIYF.

This clone was observed a single time. This sequence joins TRBV6-5 and TRBJ1-3; D might be TRBD1 (6 bases). Germline CDR1 is MNHEY and CDR2 is SVGAGI. V lost 2 bases, J lost 0 bases, and 11 bases lay in between. The CDR3 contains 16 residues. The CDR3 sequence: CASSYVGGNSGNTIYF. The CDR3 nucleotides read TGTGCCAGCAGTTACGTAGGGGGAAACTCTGGAAACACCATATATTTT.

The chain links TRBV5-4 to TRBJ2-3, with 13 bases identical to TRBD2. Germline V gene lookup returns CDR1 SGHNT and CDR2 YYREEE (reference sequence). The V gene end was trimmed by 4 bases and the J gene end by 2 bases; junction bases not matched to a gene: 4. The CDR3 is 16 residues long. The DNA of the CDR3 is TGTGCCAGCAGCGAGGGACTAGCGGGACTCACAGATACGCAGTATTTT. The encoded protein is CASSEGLAGLTDTQYF.

The CDR3 reads CASSPGLTYGPTEAFF. The CDR3 DNA sequence: TGTGCCAGCTCACCGGGACTGACCTATGGGCCCACTGAAGCTTTCTTT. The V and J genes are TRBV18 and TRBJ1-1; tentative D call: TRBD1 (5 bases). The CDR3 totals 16 residues. Germline lookup yields CDR1 KGHSH and CDR2 LQKENI. The V gene lost 3 bases and the J gene lost 4 bases, with 18 bases spanning the gap.

This clone was picked up a small number of times. The gene calls are TRBV28 and TRBJ1-2, with D perhaps matching TRBD1 (6 bases). Trimming left V 8 bases short and J 4 bases short, with 11 bases between. Germline CDR1 reads MDHEN; CDR2 reads SYDVKM. The length of the CDR3 is 12 residues. CDR3: CASQRGGYGYTF. CDR3 bases: TGTGCCAGCCAGAGGGGGGGCTATGGCTACACCTTC.

This clone was counted a single time. The rearrangement uses TRBV12-5 and TRBJ2-3, with 13 bases fitting TRBD2. The germline gives CDR1 LGHNT, CDR2 FRNRAP. V gave up 1 base and J gave up 3 bases; unmatched junction bases: 4. The CDR3 loop spans 17 amino acids. CDR3 coding DNA: TGTGCTAGTGGTTTGGGAGAGACTAGCGGGAGGACAGATACGCAGTATTTT. Amino acids: CASGLGETSGRTDTQYF.

The chain combines TRBV5-1 with TRBJ2-7; no firm D call. Trimming removed 5 bases from V and 7 bases from J, with 16 bases in between. Germline loops: CDR1 SGHRS, CDR2 YFSETQ. The CDR3 runs 13 residues. The CDR3 sequence is CASRVNEAREQYF. CDR3 DNA sequence: TGCGCCAGCAGGGTGAATGAGGCCCGGGAGCAGTACTTC.

The V and J genes are TRBV19 and TRBJ2-3; D is possibly TRBD2 (5 bases). Looked up from germline, CDR1 is LNHDA and CDR2 is SQIVND (reference sequence). There are 12 residues in the CDR3. Trimming pared 1 base from V and 7 bases from J, leaving 6 bases between. The CDR3 coding sequence is TGTGCCAGTAGTATAGCCGGGAATACGCAGTATTTT. This translates into CASSIAGNTQYF.

The chain is built from TRBV27 and TRBJ2-6, with D unclear. Germline values: CDR1 MNHEY, CDR2 SMNVEV (reference sequence). The CDR3 spans 15 residues. With 1 base removed from V and 1 base from J, the gap between germline ends came to 5 bases. This CDR3 reads CASSLWLSGANVLTF. The CDR3 coding sequence is TGTGCCAGCAGTTTATGGCTTTCTGGGGCCAACGTCCTGACTTTC.

This rearrangement joins TRBV18 to TRBJ2-7; D is uncertain. Germline CDR1 and CDR2: KGHSH and LQKENI. V was clipped by 3 bases and J by 4 bases, with 13 bases between them. There are 14 residues in the CDR3. The chain's CDR3 is CASSPQVGEYEQYF. In DNA form, the CDR3 reads TGTGCCAGCTCACCCCAGGTAGGAGAATACGAGCAGTACTTC.

This chain links TRBV19 with TRBJ2-3, with TRBD1 as a possible D gene (6 bases). The CDR3 sequence is 18 residues long. Germline V lookup: CDR1 LNHDA, CDR2 SQIVND (reference sequence). The V end was cut by 3 bases, the J end by 3 bases, with 22 bases between. In nucleotides, the CDR3 is TGTGCCAGTAGTATTCGGCGACAGGCTGACCTAGGTACAGATACGCAGTATTTT. It encodes CASSIRRQADLGTDTQYF.